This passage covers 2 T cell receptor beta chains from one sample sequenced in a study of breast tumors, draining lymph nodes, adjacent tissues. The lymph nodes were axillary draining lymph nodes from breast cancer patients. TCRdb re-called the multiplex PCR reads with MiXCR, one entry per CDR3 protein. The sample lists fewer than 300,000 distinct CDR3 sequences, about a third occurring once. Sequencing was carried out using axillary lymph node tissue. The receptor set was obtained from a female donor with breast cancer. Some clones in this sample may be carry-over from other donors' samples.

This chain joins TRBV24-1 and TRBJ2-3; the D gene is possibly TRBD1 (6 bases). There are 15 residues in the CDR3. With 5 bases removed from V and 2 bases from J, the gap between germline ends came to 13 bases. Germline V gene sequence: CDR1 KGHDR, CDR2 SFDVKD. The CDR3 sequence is CATSAQGSPTDTQYF. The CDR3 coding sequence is TGTGCCACCAGTGCGCAGGGGTCCCCCACAGATACGCAGTATTTT.

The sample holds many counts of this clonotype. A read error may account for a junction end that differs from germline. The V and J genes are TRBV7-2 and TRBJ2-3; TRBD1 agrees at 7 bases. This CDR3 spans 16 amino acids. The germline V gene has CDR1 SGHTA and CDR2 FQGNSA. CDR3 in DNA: TGTGCCAGCAGCGTAGCTTCGGGACAGCCCACAGATACGCAGTATTTT. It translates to CASSVASGQPTDTQYF. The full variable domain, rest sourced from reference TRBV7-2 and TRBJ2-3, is GAGVSQSPSNKVTEKGKDVELRCDPISGHTALYWYRQSLGQGLEFLIYFQGNSAPDKSGLPSDRFSAERTGGSVSTLTIQRTQQEDSAVYLCASSVASGQPTDTQYFGPGTRLTVL.